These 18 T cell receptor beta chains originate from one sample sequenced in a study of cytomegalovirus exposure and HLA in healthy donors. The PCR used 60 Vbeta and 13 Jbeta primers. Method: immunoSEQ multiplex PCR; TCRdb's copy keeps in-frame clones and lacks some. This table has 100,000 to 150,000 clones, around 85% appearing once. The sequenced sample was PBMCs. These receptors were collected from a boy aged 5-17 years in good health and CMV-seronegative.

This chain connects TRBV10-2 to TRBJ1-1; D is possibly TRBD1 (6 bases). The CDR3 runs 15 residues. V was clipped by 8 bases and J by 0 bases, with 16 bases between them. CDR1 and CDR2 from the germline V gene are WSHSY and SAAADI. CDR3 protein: CASLLVQGMNTEAFF. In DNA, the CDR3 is TGCGCCAGCCTCCTAGTACAGGGTATGAACACTGAAGCTTTCTTT.

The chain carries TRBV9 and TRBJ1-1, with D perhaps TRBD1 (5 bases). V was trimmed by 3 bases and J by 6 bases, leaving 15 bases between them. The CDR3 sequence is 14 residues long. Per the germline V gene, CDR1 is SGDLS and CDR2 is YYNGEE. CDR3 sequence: CASSAHYYRPEAFF. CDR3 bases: TGTGCCAGCAGCGCTCACTACTACAGGCCTGAAGCTTTCTTT.

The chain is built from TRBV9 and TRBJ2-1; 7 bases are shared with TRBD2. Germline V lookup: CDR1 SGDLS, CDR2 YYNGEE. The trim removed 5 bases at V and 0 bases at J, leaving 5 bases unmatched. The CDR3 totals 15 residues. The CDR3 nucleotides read TGTGCCAGCAGTCTGGGGACTACCTCCTACAATGAGCAGTTCTTC. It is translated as CASSLGTTSYNEQFF.

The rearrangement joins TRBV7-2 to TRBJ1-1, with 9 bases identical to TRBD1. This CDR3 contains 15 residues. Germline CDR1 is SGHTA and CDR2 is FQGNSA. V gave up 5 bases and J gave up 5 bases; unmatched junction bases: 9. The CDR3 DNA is TGTGCCAGCAGCCCCGGGACAGGGTTATGGACTGAAGCTTTCTTT. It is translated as CASSPGTGLWTEAFF.

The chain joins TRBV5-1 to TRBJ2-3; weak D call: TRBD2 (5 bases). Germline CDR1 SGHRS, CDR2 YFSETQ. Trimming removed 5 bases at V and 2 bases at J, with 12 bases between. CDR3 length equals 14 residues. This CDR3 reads CASSRDFSTDTQYF. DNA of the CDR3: TGCGCCAGCAGTCGGGATTTTTCCACAGATACGCAGTATTTT.

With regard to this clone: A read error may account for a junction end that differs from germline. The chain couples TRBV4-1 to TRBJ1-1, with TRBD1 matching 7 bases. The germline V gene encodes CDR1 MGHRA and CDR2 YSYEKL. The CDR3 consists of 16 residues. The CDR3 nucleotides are TGCGCCAGCACCCAAGATTTACAGGGGCCGAGCACTGAAGCTTTCTTT. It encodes CASTQDLQGPSTEAFF.

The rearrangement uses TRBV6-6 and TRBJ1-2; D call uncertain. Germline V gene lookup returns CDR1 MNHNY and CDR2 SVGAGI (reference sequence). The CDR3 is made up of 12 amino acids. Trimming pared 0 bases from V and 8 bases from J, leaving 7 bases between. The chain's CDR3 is CASSYSGEGYTF. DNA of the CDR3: TGTGCCAGCAGTTACTCCGGGGAAGGCTACACCTTC.

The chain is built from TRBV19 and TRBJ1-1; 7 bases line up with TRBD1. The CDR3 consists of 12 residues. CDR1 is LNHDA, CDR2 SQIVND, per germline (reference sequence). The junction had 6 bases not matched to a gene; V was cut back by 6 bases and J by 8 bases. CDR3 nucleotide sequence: TGTGCCAGTAGCAACCCGGACAGGGAAGCTTTCTTT. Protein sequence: CASSNPDREAFF.

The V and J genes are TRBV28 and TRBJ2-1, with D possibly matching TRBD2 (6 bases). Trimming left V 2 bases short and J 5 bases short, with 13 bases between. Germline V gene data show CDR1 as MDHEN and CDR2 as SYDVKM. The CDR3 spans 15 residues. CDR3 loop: CASSLGPSVHNEQFF. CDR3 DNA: TGTGCCAGCAGTTTAGGGCCTAGCGTCCACAATGAGCAGTTCTTC.

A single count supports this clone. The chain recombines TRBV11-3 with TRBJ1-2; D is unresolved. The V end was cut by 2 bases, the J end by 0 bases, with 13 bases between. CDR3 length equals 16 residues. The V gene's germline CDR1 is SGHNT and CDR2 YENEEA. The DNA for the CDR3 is TGTGCCAGCAGCTTACGTTCCCCCTTAGCTAACTATGGCTACACCTTC. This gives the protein CASSLRSPLANYGYTF.

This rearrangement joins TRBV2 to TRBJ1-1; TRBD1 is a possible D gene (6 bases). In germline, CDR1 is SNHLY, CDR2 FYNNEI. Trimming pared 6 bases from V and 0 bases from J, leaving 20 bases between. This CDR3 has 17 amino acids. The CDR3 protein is CASSDNRYRAMNTEAFF. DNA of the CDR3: TGTGCCAGCAGCGACAATAGATACAGGGCGATGAACACTGAAGCTTTCTTT.

The CDR3 DNA reads as TGTGCCTGGAGACAGGGATGGGGGAACACTGAAGCTTTCTTT. Translating gives CAWRQGWGNTEAFF. The chain recombines TRBV30 with TRBJ1-1; tentative D call: TRBD1 (6 bases). V was cut by 3 bases and J by 1 base, with 12 bases left in between. This CDR3 region has 14 residues. Germline V gene lookup returns CDR1 GTSNPN and CDR2 SVGIG (reference sequence). Together with reference TRBV30 and TRBJ1-1, the CDR3 gives the full variable domain: SQTIHQWPATLVQPVGSPLSLECTVEGTSNPNLYWYRQAAGRGLQLLFYSVGIGQISSEVPQNLSASRPQDRQFILSSKKLLLSDSGFYLCAWRQGWGNTEAFFGQGTRLTVV.

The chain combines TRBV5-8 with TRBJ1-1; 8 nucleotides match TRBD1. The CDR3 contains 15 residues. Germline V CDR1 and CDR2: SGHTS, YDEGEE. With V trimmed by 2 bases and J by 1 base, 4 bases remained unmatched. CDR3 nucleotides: TGTGCCAGCAGCTTTGGACAGGGTTGGAACACTGAAGCTTTCTTT. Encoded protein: CASSFGQGWNTEAFF.

Written as DNA, the CDR3 is TGTGCCACCAGCAGTATTGATACAGGGGCCCACGAGCAGTACTTC. As protein: CATSSIDTGAHEQYF. The rearrangement uses TRBV15 and TRBJ2-7, with 7 bases lining up with TRBD1. The CDR3 loop spans 15 amino acids. The V gene end was trimmed by 3 bases and the J gene end by 5 bases; junction bases not matched to a gene: 10. Looked up from germline, CDR1 is LNHNV and CDR2 is YYDKDF (reference sequence).

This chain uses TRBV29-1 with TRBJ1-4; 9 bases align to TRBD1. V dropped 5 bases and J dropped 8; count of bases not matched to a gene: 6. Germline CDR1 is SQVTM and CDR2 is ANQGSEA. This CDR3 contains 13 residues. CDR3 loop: CSVSQGALEKLFF. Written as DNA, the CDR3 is TGCAGCGTTTCACAGGGGGCTTTAGAAAAACTGTTTTTT.

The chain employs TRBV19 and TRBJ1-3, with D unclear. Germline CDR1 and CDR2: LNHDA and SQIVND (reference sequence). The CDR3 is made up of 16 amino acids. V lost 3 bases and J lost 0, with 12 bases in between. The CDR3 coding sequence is TGTGCCAGTAGTATCCCCAGGCCCCGCTCTGGAAACACCATATATTTT. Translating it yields CASSIPRPRSGNTIYF.

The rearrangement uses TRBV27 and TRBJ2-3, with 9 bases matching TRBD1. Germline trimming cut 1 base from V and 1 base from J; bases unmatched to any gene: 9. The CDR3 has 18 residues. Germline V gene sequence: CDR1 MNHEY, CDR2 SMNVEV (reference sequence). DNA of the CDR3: TGTGCCAGCAGTTTATGGGGGTGGACAGGGGTGGGCACAGATACGCAGTATTTT. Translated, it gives CASSLWGWTGVGTDTQYF.

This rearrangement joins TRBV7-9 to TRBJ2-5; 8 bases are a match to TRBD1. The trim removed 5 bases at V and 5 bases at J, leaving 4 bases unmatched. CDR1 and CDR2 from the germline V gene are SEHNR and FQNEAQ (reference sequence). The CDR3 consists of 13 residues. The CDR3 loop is CASSLGTGETQYF. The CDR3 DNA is TGTGCCAGCAGCCTGGGGACAGGTGAGACCCAGTACTTC.